This TCR beta chain was identified in a study of radiation and T cells in renal cell carcinoma. Study conclusions and caveats: In blood, top tumor clones expanded by 2 weeks, shrinking by 4.

Clones were read by immunoSEQ multiplex PCR, and TCRdb kept only the in-frame ones, dropping some. The repertoire includes some 80,000 clones, 70% to 90% of them detected once, and approximately 22% sits in the top ten. Regarding this clone: Its target is unknown.

V lost 4 bases, J lost 3 bases, and 15 bases lay in between. Per germline, CDR1 LNHDA and CDR2 SQIVND (reference sequence). This CDR3 is 15 amino acids long. Stated time point: blood 2 weeks post-SBRT. Treatment: 15 Gy SBRT to primary tumor, nephrectomy 4 weeks later. After SBRT, blood was collected at 2 and 4 weeks, plus baseline. This renal cell carcinoma was of the clear cell type. Sequencing used blood, obtained from a patient whose treatment included radiotherapy and nephrectomy. The receptor was isolated from a woman between 50 and 59 years old with renal cell carcinoma. The chain uses TRBV19 and TRBJ1-1; D not resolved. CDR3 region: CASSTIQSPDTEAFF. The CDR3 nucleotides are TGTGCCAGTAGTACGATACAATCCCCGGACACTGAAGCTTTCTTT.